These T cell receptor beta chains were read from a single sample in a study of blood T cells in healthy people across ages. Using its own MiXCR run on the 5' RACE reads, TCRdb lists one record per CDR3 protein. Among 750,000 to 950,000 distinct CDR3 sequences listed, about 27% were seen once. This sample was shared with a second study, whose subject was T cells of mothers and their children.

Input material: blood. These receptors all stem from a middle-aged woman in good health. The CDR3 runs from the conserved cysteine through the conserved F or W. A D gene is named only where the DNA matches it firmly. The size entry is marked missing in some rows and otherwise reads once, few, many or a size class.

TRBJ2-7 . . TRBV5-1 TGCGCCAGCAGCTATGCAGAGGGCTACGAGCAGTACTTC CASSYAEGYEQYF
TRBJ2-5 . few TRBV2 TGTGCCAGCAGTGACGGACAGTCGGGGGAGACCCAGTACTTC CASSDGQSGETQYF
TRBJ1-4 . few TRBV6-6 TGTGCCAGCAGTTACCCTCAGGGAAATGAAAAACTGTTTTTT CASSYPQGNEKLFF
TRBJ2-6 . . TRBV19 TGTGCCAGTAGCCCCCTCAGGGACCCCTCTGGGGCCAACGTCCTGACTTTC CASSPLRDPSGANVLTF
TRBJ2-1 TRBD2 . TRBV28 TGTGCCACCTCGCCTAGCGGGGGACGAAGCTCCTACAATGAGCAGTTCTTC CATSPSGGRSSYNEQFF
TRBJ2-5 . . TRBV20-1 TGCAGTGCCACCGGACAGGGAGGGATGGGGGAGCAGTACTTC CSATGQGGMGEQYF
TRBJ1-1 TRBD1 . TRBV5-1 TGCGCCAGTGGGACAGGGGAAGGCATGAACACTGAAGCTTTCTTT CASGTGEGMNTEAFF
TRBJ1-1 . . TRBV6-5 TGTGCCAGCAGTTACTCGAGGGTCGGGGGCACTGAAGCTTTCTTT CASSYSRVGGTEAFF
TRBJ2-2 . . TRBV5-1 TGCGCCAGCAGCACAGACCGGGTCCTCTCGAGCTCCGGGGAGCTGTTTTTT CASSTDRVLSSSGELFF
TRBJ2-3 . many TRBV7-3 TGTGCCAGCAGCTACCAAACCGGGGACGGGCAGTATTTT CASSYQTGDGQYF
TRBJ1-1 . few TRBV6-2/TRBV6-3 TGTACCAGCACCGAACTATACACTGAAGCTTTCTTT CTSTELYTEAFF
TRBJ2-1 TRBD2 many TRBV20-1 TGCAGTGCTAGAGATAGCGGGGGGGCCTTCTCCTACAATGAGCAGTTCTTC CSARDSGGAFSYNEQFF
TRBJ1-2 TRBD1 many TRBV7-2 TGTGCCAGCAGCCTCGGACAGGGGGAATCTGGCTACACCTTC CASSLGQGESGYTF
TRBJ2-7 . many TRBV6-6 TGTGCCAGCAGTTACGGAAGTAACGAGCAGTACTTC CASSYGSNEQYF
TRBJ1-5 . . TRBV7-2 TGTGCCAGCAGCTTAGCGGGGCCTCAGCCCCAGCATTTT CASSLAGPQPQHF
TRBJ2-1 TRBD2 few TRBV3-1 TGTGCCAGCCTCCACCGGGGGGAAAATGAGCAGTTCTTC CASLHRGENEQFF
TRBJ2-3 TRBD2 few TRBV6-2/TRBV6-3 TGTGCCAGCAGTTACCAGACTAGCGGGCCCACAGATACGCAGTATTTT CASSYQTSGPTDTQYF
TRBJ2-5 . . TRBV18 TGTGCCAGCTCACCACCGGAGGGCCTAACTACGTTGGAGCAGTACTTC CASSPPEGLTTLEQYF
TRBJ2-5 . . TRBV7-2 TGTGCCAGCAGCATAGGACGGGAGCAGTACTTC CASSIGREQYF
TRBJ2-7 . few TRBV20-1 TGCAGTGCGCGAGACGTTGGGCCCGGGGTTCAAGAGCAGTACTTC CSARDVGPGVQEQYF
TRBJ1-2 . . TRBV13 TGTGCCAGCAGGCACCGGGCAAAGTACTATGGCTACACCTTC CASRHRAKYYGYTF
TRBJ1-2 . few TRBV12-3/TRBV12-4 TGTGCCAGCAGTCTCCGGGACGTAGCTAACTATGGCTACACCTTC CASSLRDVANYGYTF
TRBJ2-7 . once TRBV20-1 TGCAGTGTCGGACGGGAGCAGTACTTC CSVGREQYF
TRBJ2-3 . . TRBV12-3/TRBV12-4 TGTGCCAGCAGTTTGGCCCTTCTGGCCAGCACAGATGCGCAGTATTTT CASSLALLASTDAQYF
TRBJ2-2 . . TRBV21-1 TGTGCCAGCGGCAAAAAACTTCGGGCAGGGGAGAACACCGGGGAGCTGTTTTTT CASGKKLRAGENTGELFF
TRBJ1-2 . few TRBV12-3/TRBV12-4 TGTGCCAGCAGTTTTCGGGTTTTAGTATGGGATGGCTACACCTTC CASSFRVLVWDGYTF
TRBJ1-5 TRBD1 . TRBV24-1 TGTGCCACCAGTGACCCCCGACAGGGTGGCAATCAGCCCCAGCATTTT CATSDPRQGGNQPQHF
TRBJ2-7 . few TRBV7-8 TGTGCCAGCAGCTTACGTAGTAGCTCCTACGAGCAGTACTTC CASSLRSSSYEQYF
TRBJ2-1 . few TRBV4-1 TGCGCCAGCAGCCAAGAACCGGGACGCAACTACAATGAGCAGTTCTTC CASSQEPGRNYNEQFF
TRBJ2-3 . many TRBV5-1 TGTGCCAGCAGCTTAGAGAGAGGCACAGATACGCAGTATTTT CASSLERGTDTQYF
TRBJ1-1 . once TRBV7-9 TGTGCCATCAAATGGGGGGGGGTTACGGACACTGAAGCTTTCTTT CAIKWGGVTDTEAFF
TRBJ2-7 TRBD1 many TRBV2 TGTGCCAGCAGCACGGACAGGGAGGTTGCGCTGACCTACGAGCAGTACTTC CASSTDREVALTYEQYF
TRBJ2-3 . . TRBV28 TGTGCCACCACCCCCGAGGATACGCAGTATTTT CATTPEDTQYF
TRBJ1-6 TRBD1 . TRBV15 TGTGCCACCAGCTTACGGACAGGTCGTTCACCCCTCCACTTT CATSLRTGRSPLHF
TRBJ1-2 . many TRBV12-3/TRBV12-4 TGTGCCAGCAGTGCGCCTGTTGGCTATGGCTACACCTTC CASSAPVGYGYTF
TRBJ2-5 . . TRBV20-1 TGCAGTGCAAATCAGGGGAGCCAAGAGACCCAGTACTTC CSANQGSQETQYF
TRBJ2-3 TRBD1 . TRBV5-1 TGCGCCACCACAAAGGACAGGGGGAGCACAGATACGCAGTATTTT CATTKDRGSTDTQYF
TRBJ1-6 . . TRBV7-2 TGTGCCAGCAGGTTGCCCTTGGGGGCGCGGAGTTCACCCCTCCACTTT CASRLPLGARSSPLHF
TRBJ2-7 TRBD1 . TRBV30 TGTGCCTGCCAGACGCGCCCCGGGACAGGGGTGTACGAGCAGTACTTC CACQTRPGTGVYEQYF
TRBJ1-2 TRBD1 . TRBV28 TGTGCCAGCAGTTTGGTAGGGGGCGCCTATGGCTACACCTTC CASSLVGGAYGYTF